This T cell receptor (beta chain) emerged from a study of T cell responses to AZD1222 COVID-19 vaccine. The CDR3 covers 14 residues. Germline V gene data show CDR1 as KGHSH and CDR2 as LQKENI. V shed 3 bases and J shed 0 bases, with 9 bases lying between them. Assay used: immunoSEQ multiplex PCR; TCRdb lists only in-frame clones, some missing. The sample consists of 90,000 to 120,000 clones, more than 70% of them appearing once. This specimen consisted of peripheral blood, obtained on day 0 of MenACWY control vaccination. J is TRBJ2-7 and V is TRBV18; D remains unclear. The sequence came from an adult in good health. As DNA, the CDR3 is TGTGCCAGCTCACCGGTAGAGAGCTCCTACGAGCAGTACTTC. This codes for CASSPVESSYEQYF. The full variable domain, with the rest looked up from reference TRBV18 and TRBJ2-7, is NAGVMQNPRHLVRRRGQEARLRCSPMKGHSHVYWYRQLPEEGLKFMVYLQKENIIDESGMPKERFSAEFPKEGPSILRIQQVVRGDSAAYFCASSPVESSYEQYFGPGTRLTVT.